These 18 T cell receptor beta chains were sequenced from one sample in a study of blood T cell repertoires in COVID-19. The method was immunoSEQ multiplex PCR; TCRdb's version includes in-frame clones alone and lacks a portion of them. The repertoire has 140,000 or so clones, around nine tenths of them found once; the top ten carry over 8.5%. Sequencing was carried out using peripheral blood. The receptors here all came from a woman between 45 and 65 years old with active or convalescent COVID-19.

The chain is built from TRBV18 and TRBJ1-1; D is possibly TRBD1 (5 bases). The CDR3 consists of 13 residues. CDR1 is KGHSH, CDR2 LQKENI, per germline. V gave up 2 bases and J gave up 7 bases, with 11 bases separating them. The CDR3 loop is CASSPSQGGEAFF. CDR3 sequence (DNA): TGTGCCAGCTCACCATCCCAGGGTGGTGAAGCTTTCTTT.

The CDR3 reads CASSALSGTEAFF. CDR3 nucleotide sequence: TGTGCCAGCAGCGCTCTCTCCGGGACTGAAGCTTTCTTT. The chain recombines TRBV9 with TRBJ1-1; D ambiguous. This CDR3 has 13 amino acids. Trimming left V 3 bases short and J 5 bases short, with 11 bases between. The germline gives CDR1 SGDLS, CDR2 YYNGEE.

The chain carries TRBV18 and TRBJ2-6, with D maybe TRBD2 (7 bases). Germline assignment: CDR1 KGHSH and CDR2 LQKENI. The CDR3 covers 18 residues. V shed 1 base and J shed 4 bases, with 17 bases lying between them. CDR3 residues: CASSPRGGTGTGANVLTF. CDR3 in DNA: TGTGCCAGCTCACCACGGGGGGGCACAGGGACCGGGGCCAACGTCCTGACTTTC.

V is TRBV6-5 and J is TRBJ1-2; D unresolved. This CDR3 has 15 residues. The germline V gene encodes CDR1 MNHEY and CDR2 SVGAGI. V was trimmed by 0 bases and J by 6 bases, leaving 14 bases between them. The CDR3 bases are TGTGCCAGCAGTTACTCGGGTCGGGTGGTGGATGGCTACACCTTC. Protein sequence: CASSYSGRVVDGYTF.

The chain has TRBV19 and TRBJ1-5, with TRBD1 matching 11 bases. CDR3 size: 14 residues. Germline trimming cut 5 bases from V and 4 bases from J; bases unmatched to any gene: 1. The germline gives CDR1 LNHDA, CDR2 SQIVND (reference sequence). The CDR3 region is CASSGTGGNQPQHF. CDR3 DNA: TGTGCCAGTAGTGGGACAGGGGGGAATCAGCCCCAGCATTTT.

The chain carries TRBV5-8 and TRBJ2-3; D possibly corresponds to TRBD2 (5 bases). The germline V and J ends were trimmed by 3 bases and 1 base, with 24 bases remaining between them. This CDR3 is 19 amino acids long. Looked up from germline, CDR1 is SGHTS and CDR2 is YDEGEE. CDR3 amino acids: CASSSALRVLLWGTDTQYF. The DNA for the CDR3 is TGTGCCAGCAGCTCTGCATTGCGGGTCTTACTCTGGGGCACAGATACGCAGTATTTT.

The V gene is TRBV5-1, the J gene TRBJ2-3, with 7 bases aligning to TRBD1. CDR3 length equals 15 residues. CDR1 and CDR2 (germline): SGHRS, YFSETQ. The trim removed 0 bases at V and 3 bases at J, leaving 4 bases unmatched. Here the CDR3 reads CASSLDRGRTDTQYF. The CDR3 nucleotides read TGCGCCAGCAGCTTGGACAGGGGAAGGACAGATACGCAGTATTTT. Drawing the rest from reference TRBV5-1 and TRBJ2-3, the complete variable domain is KAGVTQTPRYLIKTRGQQVTLSCSPISGHRSVSWYQQTPGQGLQFLFEYFSETQRNKGNFPGRFSGRQFSNSRSEMNVSTLELGDSALYLCASSLDRGRTDTQYFGPGTRLTVL.

This clone was observed a handful of times. This sequence joins TRBV11-2 and TRBJ2-3; D is uncertain. Germline lookup yields CDR1 SGHAT and CDR2 FQNNGV. The CDR3 is 17 residues long. V lost 0 bases and J 2 bases, leaving 15 bases between the germline ends. The CDR3 here is CASSLDLSSVDTDTQYF. The CDR3 coding sequence is TGTGCCAGCAGCTTAGATCTCTCCAGTGTCGACACAGATACGCAGTATTTT.

J is TRBJ2-7 and V is TRBV7-2, with D perhaps matching TRBD2 (7 bases). The CDR3 spans 14 residues. Deletions cut 4 bases from V and 5 bases from J, with 15 bases between. Per germline, CDR1 SGHTA and CDR2 FQGNSA. CDR3 coding DNA: TGTGCCAGCAGCTCCCCGGGGGGCCTAAACGAGCAGTACTTC. It yields the protein CASSSPGGLNEQYF.

The sample holds a few counts of this clone. V and J are TRBV29-1 and TRBJ2-1; TRBD2 might be the D (6 bases). Germline V gives CDR1 SQVTM, CDR2 ANQGSEA. V was clipped by 6 bases and J by 1 base, with 16 bases between them. The CDR3 covers 15 residues. Here the CDR3 DNA reads TGCAGCGTCAAAGGTGGGGGGAGTTCCTACAATGAGCAGTTCTTC. Encoded protein: CSVKGGGSSYNEQFF.

The chain employs TRBV28 and TRBJ1-1; the match to TRBD1 covers 10 bases. Trimming cost V 7 bases and J 5 bases; bases outside gene matches: 7. The CDR3 length is 14 residues. Germline V lookup: CDR1 MDHEN, CDR2 SYDVKM. The CDR3 bases are TGTGCCAGCAACCGACAGGGGGCGAGAACTGAAGCTTTCTTT. Translating it yields CASNRQGARTEAFF. Drawing the rest from reference TRBV28 and TRBJ1-1, the complete variable domain is DVKVTQSSRYLVKRTGEKVFLECVQDMDHENMFWYRQDPGLGLRLIYFSYDVKMKEKGDIPEGYSVSREKKERFSLILESASTNQTSMYLCASNRQGARTEAFFGQGTRLTVV.

The rearrangement links TRBV16 to TRBJ1-1, with a tentative D call TRBD1 (5 bases). Germline CDR1 and CDR2: KGHSY and FQNENV. The CDR3 length is 16 residues. The V end lost 6 bases, the J end lost 3 bases, and 20 bases lay between the germline ends. The CDR3 region is CASSLFFTQGDTEAFF. DNA of the CDR3: TGTGCCAGCAGTCTTTTTTTTACCCAAGGGGACACTGAAGCTTTCTTT.

This clone was picked up a small number of times. The rearrangement links TRBV11-3 to TRBJ2-1; possible D gene TRBD1, 5 bases. Germline V CDR1 and CDR2: SGHNT, YENEEA. Trimming removed 4 bases from V and 3 bases from J, with 10 bases in between. There are 14 residues in the CDR3. The CDR3 sequence: CASSYGQGYNEQFF. In DNA form, the CDR3 reads TGTGCCAGCAGCTACGGGCAGGGCTACAATGAGCAGTTCTTC. The full variable domain, completed using reference TRBV11-3 and TRBJ2-1, is EAGVVQSPRYKIIEKKQPVAFWCNPISGHNTLYWYLQNLGQGPELLIRYENEEAVDDSQLPKDRFSAERLKGVDSTLKIQPAELGDSAVYLCASSYGQGYNEQFFGPGTRLTVL.

This chain uses TRBV2 with TRBJ1-4; unclear D gene. Trimming took off 4 bases at V and 5 bases at J, with 8 bases between the two ends. Germline V gene data show CDR1 as SNHLY and CDR2 as FYNNEI. This CDR3 region has 13 residues. The CDR3 loop reads CASSARSNEKLFF. Written as DNA, the CDR3 is TGTGCCAGCAGTGCGCGCTCGAATGAAAAACTGTTTTTT.

The chain employs TRBV9 and TRBJ2-7; perhaps TRBD1 as D (6 bases). V lost 2 bases to trimming and J lost 0 bases, with 24 bases between them. CDR1 SGDLS and CDR2 YYNGEE come from the germline V gene. The CDR3 spans 19 residues. CDR3 DNA sequence: TGTGCCAGCAGCGTTAGGGACAACTATCGGGACGGACTCTCCTACGAGCAGTACTTC. Its protein product is CASSVRDNYRDGLSYEQYF.

This clone was observed a handful of times. The chain couples TRBV5-6 to TRBJ1-1; no clear D gene. CDR1 and CDR2 (germline): SGHDT, YYEEEE. The CDR3 totals 14 residues. V was shortened by 4 bases and J by 4 bases, with 14 bases between the two germline ends. CDR3 in DNA: TGTGCCAGCAGCCCTTCCTTGGGGAGCACTGAAGCTTTCTTT. It encodes CASSPSLGSTEAFF.

The chain recombines TRBV6-5 with TRBJ2-3; 12 nucleotides align to TRBD2. The CDR3 is made up of 15 amino acids. The germline V gene encodes CDR1 MNHEY and CDR2 SVGAGI. The J segment lost 5 bases and the V segment lost 6 bases, leaving 6 bases of the junction unmatched. The CDR3 DNA follows: TGTGCCAGCAGAGGGACTAGCGGGTTTGGAGATACGCAGTATTTT. It yields the protein CASRGTSGFGDTQYF.

This chain connects TRBV10-3 to TRBJ1-2; D gene uncertain. The germline V and J ends were trimmed by 6 bases and 3 bases, with 14 bases remaining between them. This CDR3 comprises 14 residues. CDR1 is ENHRY and CDR2 is SYGVKD in the germline V gene. The CDR3 loop reads CAIRTGETYYGYTF. The CDR3 bases are TGTGCCATCAGGACCGGTGAGACTTACTATGGCTACACCTTC.